The clone carrying this T cell receptor (beta chain) occurred many times. Its antigen is currently unknown. The germline V gene has CDR1 GTSNPN and CDR2 SVGIG (reference sequence). V was shortened by 4 bases and J by 5 bases, with 11 bases between the two germline ends. The CDR3 is made up of 12 amino acids. This entry is derived from a study of metastatic and nonmetastatic thyroid tumors. Study context: A comparison of repertoires was made across blood and tumor or nodule tissue from malignant and benign thyroid patients. Study outcomes and limitations: In blood and tumor, TCR beta diversity was reportedly significantly higher in malignant thyroid tumors than in benign nodules.

Patients were all untreated before their thyroid surgery. In the original workflow: To classify distant metastasis in papillary thyroid cancer, a model was built from CDR3 differences across clinicopathological groups. With MiXCR, TCRdb reprocessed the PCR reads. None of the V and J calls come from the authors' own analysis; TCRdb made them. The sample lists 100,000 or so clones; about 15% were seen once. The chain recombines TRBV30 with TRBJ1-2; D gene ambiguous. The sample comprised blood. This sequence was found in a female donor with papillary thyroid cancer or a benign thyroid nodule (not recorded which). Some clones in this sample may be carry-over from other donors' samples. CDR3 in amino acids: CAWNPGLYGYTF. In DNA form, the CDR3 reads TGTGCCTGGAACCCGGGATTGTATGGCTACACCTTC.